The 10 T cell receptor beta chains listed next were all sequenced from one sample in a study of blood T cell repertoires in COVID-19. TCRdb's copy holds only in-frame clones and misses some; the assay was immunoSEQ multiplex PCR. The table shows under 100,000 clones, with 89% occurring only once. Sequenced material: peripheral blood. The receptors stem from a man aged 50-60 years with acute or convalescent COVID-19.

The J gene is TRBJ2-7, the V gene TRBV2; D possibly corresponds to TRBD1 (6 bases). The CDR3 spans 14 residues. CDR1 is SNHLY and CDR2 is FYNNEI in the germline V gene. The germline V and J ends were trimmed by 4 bases and 5 bases, with 15 bases remaining between them. CDR3 residues: CASSAQGPSNEQYF. CDR3 DNA: TGTGCCAGCAGTGCCCAGGGGCCGTCCAACGAGCAGTACTTC.

The chain recombines TRBV5-4 with TRBJ2-1, with 8 bases matching TRBD2. Germline V gives CDR1 SGHNT, CDR2 YYREEE (reference sequence). CDR3 size: 15 residues. Losses at the gene ends were 3 bases for V and 2 bases for J; bases not matched to a gene: 4. The CDR3 protein is CASSSHGGAYNEQFF. The CDR3 coding sequence is TGTGCCAGCAGCTCCCACGGGGGGGCCTACAATGAGCAGTTCTTC.

The chain combines TRBV7-9 with TRBJ2-7; TRBD1 is a possible D gene (5 bases). Looked up from germline, CDR1 is SEHNR and CDR2 is FQNEAQ (reference sequence). This CDR3 region has 12 residues. The V end lost 5 bases, the J end lost 8 bases, and 13 bases lay between the germline ends. The CDR3 nucleotides read TGTGCCAGCAGCAGGGGCACACCGAAGCAGTACTTC. It specifies CASSRGTPKQYF.

This clone was detected only once. This CDR3 is also generated by other DNA sequences in the sample. The chain combines TRBV18 with TRBJ2-3; TRBD2 agrees at 9 bases. The CDR3 loop spans 15 amino acids. Germline CDR1 is KGHSH and CDR2 is LQKENI. With V trimmed by 2 bases and J by 4 bases, 4 bases remained unmatched. This CDR3 is CASSPYSGGADTQYF. CDR3 in DNA: TGTGCCAGCTCACCATATAGCGGGGGTGCAGATACGCAGTATTTT. The variable domain in full, completed from reference TRBV18 and TRBJ2-3, reads NAGVMQNPRHLVRRRGQEARLRCSPMKGHSHVYWYRQLPEEGLKFMVYLQKENIIDESGMPKERFSAEFPKEGPSILRIQQVVRGDSAAYFCASSPYSGGADTQYFGPGTRLTVL.

The chain carries TRBV5-1 and TRBJ2-1; 11 positions agree with TRBD1. The trim removed 3 bases at V and 6 bases at J, leaving 8 bases unmatched. This CDR3 comprises 16 residues. CDR1 and CDR2 from the germline V gene are SGHRS and YFSETQ. As DNA, the CDR3 is TGCGCCAGCAGCTCCTACCGCGGGACAGGGGGCAATGAGCAGTTCTTC. Residues: CASSSYRGTGGNEQFF.

This chain connects TRBV28 to TRBJ2-2, with 8 bases that match TRBD2. The CDR3 sequence is 18 residues long. Per germline, CDR1 MDHEN and CDR2 SYDVKM. The J segment lost 3 bases and the V segment lost 2 bases, leaving 11 bases of the junction unmatched. As DNA, the CDR3 is TGTGCCAGCAGTTTAGAGGGCGGGGGGCCCGGATACACCGGGGAGCTGTTTTTT. Its translation: CASSLEGGGPGYTGELFF.

The V call is TRBV5-1, the J call TRBJ2-4, with a tentative D call TRBD2 (6 bases). The CDR3 covers 15 residues. Trimming cost V 3 bases and J 2 bases, with 12 bases left between them. Germline V lookup: CDR1 SGHRS, CDR2 YFSETQ. CDR3 nucleotides: TGCGCCAGCAGCTCCTGGGGGGAGTCCAAAAACATTCAGTACTTC. This sequence encodes CASSSWGESKNIQYF.

The CDR3 DNA follows: TGTGCCAGTACGCAGGGAGGAGTGGACTATGGCTACACCTTC. Protein: CASTQGGVDYGYTF. This chain uses TRBV19 with TRBJ1-2, with D tentatively TRBD1 (5 bases). The length of the CDR3 is 14 residues. Germline V lookup: CDR1 LNHDA, CDR2 SQIVND (reference sequence). Trimming shortened V by 7 bases and J by 3 bases, and 15 bases separated the two germline ends.

This chain uses TRBV27 with TRBJ2-2, with 8 bases identical to TRBD2. The CDR3 length is 14 residues. Trimming took 7 bases from V and 5 from J; bases not matched to a gene: 6. Germline values: CDR1 MNHEY, CDR2 SMNVEV (reference sequence). The CDR3: CASNRGGLTGELFF. In DNA, the CDR3 is TGTGCCAGCAATCGGGGGGGCTTAACCGGGGAGCTGTTTTTT.

V is TRBV4-2 and J is TRBJ1-6; 9 bases line up with TRBD1. The CDR3 consists of 18 residues. The V gene end was trimmed by 0 bases and the J gene end by 1 base; junction bases not matched to a gene: 4. Germline V gives CDR1 LGHNA, CDR2 YNFKEQ. The CDR3 spells CASSQDGQGSSYNSPLHF. In DNA, the CDR3 is TGTGCCAGCAGCCAAGACGGACAGGGGAGTTCCTATAATTCACCCCTCCACTTT.